A single sample gave rise to the 30 T cell receptor beta chains below, sequenced in a study of T cell responses to AZD1222 COVID-19 vaccine. Libraries were prepared by immunoSEQ multiplex PCR; TCRdb keeps only in-frame clonotypes and omits some of them. The sample consists of roughly 15,000 clones, more than 70% of them appearing once. Sample: peripheral blood, taken 28 days after the second AZD1222 dose. The receptors here all came from an adult who received the AZD1222 COVID-19 vaccine.

This clone was seen a single time. This chain links TRBV10-3 with TRBJ2-5; TRBD1 or TRBD2 may be the D gene (5 bases each). CDR3 length equals 13 residues. The ends were cut back, 8 bases at V and 1 base at J, with 11 bases in the middle. The V gene's germline CDR1 is ENHRY and CDR2 SYGVKD. CDR3 DNA sequence: TGTGCCATCCGAGGGGAGCCCCAAGAGACCCAGTACTTC. The encoded protein is CAIRGEPQETQYF.

The gene calls are TRBV28 and TRBJ1-4; TRBD1 aligns across 7 bases. The germline gives CDR1 MDHEN, CDR2 SYDVKM. This CDR3 region has 18 residues. J was trimmed by 3 bases and V by 3 bases; bases with no gene match: 13. The CDR3 nucleotides read TGTGCCAGCAGTTTTCCCTCTGGGACCACAGGGGCTAATGAAAAACTGTTTTTT. Translating it yields CASSFPSGTTGANEKLFF.

V and J are TRBV14 and TRBJ2-2; D not resolved. This CDR3 region has 13 residues. Trimming pared 1 base from V and 7 bases from J, leaving 7 bases between. Germline V lookup: CDR1 SGHDN, CDR2 FVKESK. DNA for the CDR3: TGTGCCAGCAGCCAAGGATGGGGCGGGGAGCTGTTTTTT. It specifies CASSQGWGGELFF.

The chain recombines TRBV19 with TRBJ2-1; possibly TRBD1 for D (5 bases). Per germline, CDR1 LNHDA and CDR2 SQIVND (reference sequence). The ends were cut back, 2 bases at V and 9 bases at J, with 11 bases in the middle. The CDR3 spans 13 residues. The CDR3 reads CASSILGEAEQFF. The CDR3 bases are TGTGCCAGTAGTATATTAGGGGAAGCTGAGCAGTTCTTC.

There are a few counts of this clone. The genes are TRBV12-3 or TRBV12-4 and TRBJ1-1; 8 positions agree with TRBD1. The junction had 1 base not matched to a gene; V was cut back by 5 bases and J by 5 bases. The CDR3 sequence is 12 residues long. The DNA for the CDR3 is TGTGCCAGCAGTAGACAGGGGACTGAAGCTTTCTTT. It translates to CASSRQGTEAFF.

This rearrangement joins TRBV5-1 to TRBJ2-7; D is perhaps TRBD1 (6 bases). The CDR3 loop spans 14 amino acids. Looked up from germline, CDR1 is SGHRS and CDR2 is YFSETQ. Trimming took off 1 base at V and 5 bases at J, with 13 bases between the two ends. This CDR3 is CASSLNRVIHEQYF. The CDR3 region has the DNA TGCGCCAGCAGCTTGAACAGGGTCATCCACGAGCAGTACTTC.

This clone was detected once. V usage is TRBV5-1 and J usage is TRBJ2-2, with TRBD1 identical over 10 bases. Trimming took 5 bases from V and 5 from J; bases not matched to a gene: 3. The CDR3 totals 14 residues. The V gene's germline CDR1 is SGHRS and CDR2 YFSETQ. The CDR3 DNA reads TGCGCCAGCAGATGGACAGGGGGAACCGGGGAGCTGTTTTTT. It encodes CASRWTGGTGELFF.

J is TRBJ2-7 and V is TRBV5-4; the match to TRBD1 covers 8 bases. The trim removed 3 bases at V and 0 bases at J, leaving 5 bases unmatched. This CDR3 contains 15 residues. Germline V gives CDR1 SGHNT, CDR2 YYREEE (reference sequence). The CDR3: CASSSRTGISYEQYF. CDR3 nucleotide sequence: TGTGCCAGCAGCTCACGGACAGGGATCTCCTACGAGCAGTACTTC. Drawing the rest from reference TRBV5-4 and TRBJ2-7, the complete variable domain is ETGVTQSPTHLIKTRGQQVTLRCSSQSGHNTVSWYQQALGQGPQFIFQYYREEENGRGNFPPRFSGLQFPNYSSELNVNALELDDSALYLCASSSRTGISYEQYFGPGTRLTVT.

This clone has just one count. The CDR3, as DNA: TGTGCCAGCAGCCCGGACAGGGACGTCACCTATGGCTACACCTTC. It codes for CASSPDRDVTYGYTF. The chain links TRBV7-6 to TRBJ1-2; 8 positions match TRBD1. The CDR3 extends over 15 amino acids. After removal of 5 bases from V and 4 bases from J, the junction contained 9 bases not matched to a gene. The germline V gene encodes CDR1 SGHVS and CDR2 FNYEAQ.

This chain uses TRBV5-1 with TRBJ2-4, with TRBD2 as a possible D gene (7 bases). The V end was cut by 2 bases, the J end by 8 bases, with 17 bases between. Germline V gives CDR1 SGHRS, CDR2 YFSETQ. CDR3 size: 15 residues. The CDR3 here is CASSLIPGGQDIQYF. The DNA for the CDR3 is TGCGCCAGCAGCTTAATCCCGGGGGGCCAGGACATTCAGTACTTC.

The rearrangement uses TRBV4-1 and TRBJ2-7, with TRBD1 matching over 8 bases. V was pared by 5 bases and J by 3 bases, with 9 bases of the junction left unmatched. CDR1 and CDR2 (germline): MGHRA, YSYEKL. The CDR3 has 15 amino acids. CDR3: CASSFGQGEGYEQYF. The DNA for the CDR3 is TGCGCCAGCAGCTTCGGACAGGGCGAGGGCTACGAGCAGTACTTC.

The rearrangement joins TRBV19 to TRBJ2-5, with 7 bases aligning to TRBD1. The germline gives CDR1 LNHDA, CDR2 SQIVND (reference sequence). CDR3 length equals 15 residues. J was trimmed by 5 bases and V by 1 base; bases with no gene match: 7. The CDR3 nucleotides are TGTGCCAGTAGTATAGGGAGACAGGGTGTGGAGACCCAGTACTTC. Translated: CASSIGRQGVETQYF.

The chain combines TRBV19 with TRBJ1-3; D is unresolved. Germline-derived CDR1 and CDR2 are LNHDA and SQIVND (reference sequence). The CDR3 runs to 12 residues. Between the trimmed V and J ends, which lost 5 bases and 4 bases, there was a span of 6 bases. This CDR3 reads CASSPMGNTIYF. The CDR3 nucleotides read TGTGCCAGTAGTCCAATGGGAAACACCATATATTTT.

The chain links TRBV3-1 (or the pseudogene TRBV3-2) to TRBJ2-1; 8 nucleotides line up with TRBD2. J gave up 7 bases and V 4 bases, and 9 bases lay outside the gene matches. The CDR3 contains 15 residues. Germline CDR1 LGHDT, CDR2 YNNKEL (reference sequence). The CDR3 reads CASSLTSGGGNEQFF. The CDR3 region has the DNA TGTGCCAGCAGCCTGACCAGCGGGGGCGGGAATGAGCAGTTCTTC.

This clone has only a few counts. The gene calls are TRBV4-1 and TRBJ2-5, with 14 bases that match TRBD2. J gave up 7 bases and V 3 bases, and 10 bases lay outside the gene matches. Germline V gene sequence: CDR1 MGHRA, CDR2 YSYEKL. There are 17 residues in the CDR3. CDR3 protein: CASSHAPTSGGGRTQYF. Here the CDR3 DNA reads TGCGCCAGCAGCCATGCACCGACTAGCGGGGGGGGAAGGACCCAGTACTTC.

This clone turned up a few times. The rearrangement joins TRBV7-2 to TRBJ1-1, with D unresolved. The CDR3 has 18 residues. V was shortened by 1 base and J by 0 bases, with 18 bases between the two germline ends. Germline V gene lookup returns CDR1 SGHTA and CDR2 FQGNSA. CDR3 sequence (DNA): TGTGCCAGCAGCTTAGTTCGGTTCCTAACTGGGATGAACACTGAAGCTTTCTTT. This codes for CASSLVRFLTGMNTEAFF.

This clone has just one count. The rearrangement uses TRBV7-3 and TRBJ1-3; D ambiguous. Germline assignment: CDR1 SGHTA and CDR2 FQGTGA. The CDR3 consists of 12 residues. V dropped 5 bases and J dropped 4 bases, with 6 bases sitting between them. CDR3 amino acids: CASSLPGNTIYF. In nucleotides, the CDR3 is TGTGCCAGCAGCCTTCCCGGAAACACCATATATTTT.

The J gene is TRBJ1-1, the V gene TRBV11-2, with D uncertain. Germline CDR1 SGHAT, CDR2 FQNNGV. V was cut by 3 bases and J by 5 bases, with 13 bases left in between. The CDR3 sequence is 14 residues long. The chain's CDR3 is CASSFVGKGTEAFF. CDR3 DNA sequence: TGTGCCAGCAGCTTTGTAGGAAAAGGGACTGAAGCTTTCTTT.

In this sample, this clone turned up a few times. CDR3 residues: CASSYEETNYGYTF. CDR3 bases: TGTGCCAGCAGTTACGAAGAGACTAACTATGGCTACACCTTC. The V call is TRBV6-2 or TRBV6-3, the J call TRBJ1-2; D not resolved. Looked up from germline, CDR1 is MNHEY and CDR2 is SVGEGT. Trimming stripped 2 bases from V and 0 bases from J, with 7 bases between. The CDR3 length is 14 residues.

The chain recombines TRBV5-6 with TRBJ2-1; 7 bases agree with TRBD2. The CDR3 spans 16 residues. The V segment lost 0 bases and the J segment 4 bases; nucleotides outside the gene matches: 7. Germline CDR1 SGHDT, CDR2 YYEEEE. CDR3 sequence (DNA): TGTGCCAGCAGCTTGGCCGGCGGGGGAGCTTACAATGAGCAGTTCTTC. Translation gives CASSLAGGGAYNEQFF.

The chain joins TRBV2 to TRBJ2-3; D possibly uses TRBD1 or TRBD2 (5 bases each). Per germline, CDR1 SNHLY and CDR2 FYNNEI. The CDR3 runs to 14 residues. Trimming took 6 bases from V and 1 from J, leaving 11 bases between them. The CDR3 sequence is CASSPRGRTDTQYF. The CDR3 DNA reads as TGTGCCAGCAGCCCCCGGGGCCGCACAGATACGCAGTATTTT.

The rearrangement uses TRBV6-5 and TRBJ1-2; D gene ambiguous. The CDR3 is made up of 14 amino acids. Germline loops: CDR1 MNHEY, CDR2 SVGAGI. V dropped 6 bases and J dropped 8 bases, with 19 bases sitting between them. CDR3 coding DNA: TGTGCCAGCAGACACAAGAACCTTAATGCAGGCTACACCTTC. Translation: CASRHKNLNAGYTF.

This clone was observed a few times. The chain is built from TRBV7-8 and TRBJ1-1, with D perhaps TRBD1 (6 bases). The CDR3 is 14 residues long. Trimming stripped 5 bases from V and 3 bases from J, with 13 bases between. The germline CDR1 and CDR2 sequences are SGHVS and FQNEAQ. CDR3 loop: CASSRTEGDTEAFF. The CDR3 nucleotides are TGTGCCAGCAGCAGGACAGAAGGGGACACTGAAGCTTTCTTT.

Details on this clone: A read error may produce the germline difference seen at one junction end. The genes are TRBV7-2 and TRBJ2-1; weak D call: TRBD2 (6 bases). CDR1 SGHTA and CDR2 FQGNSA come from the germline V gene. The CDR3 loop spans 15 amino acids. CDR3 amino acids: CASSLAGGTYNEPFF. In DNA, the CDR3 is TGTGCCAGCAGCTTAGCGGGGGGAACCTACAATGAGCCGTTCTTC.

The V gene is TRBV29-1, the J gene TRBJ1-2, with D perhaps TRBD1 (6 bases). The CDR3 is 12 residues long. V lost 3 bases and J 8 bases, leaving 13 bases between the germline ends. Germline lookup yields CDR1 SQVTM and CDR2 ANQGSEA. The CDR3 region has the DNA TGCAGCGTTGATTATGGGGGCGCAGGCTACACCTTC. Protein product: CSVDYGGAGYTF.

The chain combines TRBV2 with TRBJ1-2; possibly TRBD1 for D (5 bases). Trimming shortened V by 0 bases and J by 7 bases, and 12 bases separated the two germline ends. The V gene's germline CDR1 is SNHLY and CDR2 FYNNEI. The CDR3 sequence is 14 residues long. The CDR3 bases are TGTGCCAGCAGTGAAGCGGGCGGGGCAGGTGGCTACACCTTC. This translates into CASSEAGGAGGYTF. Variable domain in full (rest from reference TRBV2 and TRBJ1-2): EPEVTQTPSHQVTQMGQEVILRCVPISNHLYFYWYRQILGQKVEFLVSFYNNEISEKSEIFDDQFSVERPDGSNFTLKIRSTKLEDSAMYFCASSEAGGAGGYTFGSGTRLTVV.

V gene TRBV27 combines with J gene TRBJ2-7; D is possibly TRBD2 (5 bases). The CDR3 totals 15 residues. The germline gives CDR1 MNHEY, CDR2 SMNVEV (reference sequence). Deletions cut 6 bases from V and 0 bases from J, with 15 bases between. In DNA, the CDR3 is TGTGCCAGCAGGTTGGACGGGGTTATCTCCTACGAGCAGTACTTC. This codes for CASRLDGVISYEQYF.

This chain uses TRBV9 with TRBJ1-4; TRBD1 aligns across 8 bases. Germline CDR1 and CDR2: SGDLS and YYNGEE. The CDR3 runs 15 residues. With V trimmed by 1 base and J by 5 bases, 4 bases remained unmatched. CDR3 sequence reads: CASSVSRGQNEKLFF. The CDR3 nucleotides are TGTGCCAGCAGCGTAAGCAGGGGGCAGAATGAAAAACTGTTTTTT.

This rearrangement joins TRBV5-1 to TRBJ1-5; D is undetermined. V was shortened by 2 bases and J by 3 bases, with 12 bases between the two germline ends. The CDR3 runs to 15 residues. Looked up from germline, CDR1 is SGHRS and CDR2 is YFSETQ. The CDR3 spells CASSFAGLPNQPQHF. The CDR3 DNA sequence: TGCGCCAGCAGCTTTGCCGGGCTCCCCAATCAGCCCCAGCATTTT.

The rearrangement uses TRBV7-8 and TRBJ2-6; D gene unclear. Looked up from germline, CDR1 is SGHVS and CDR2 is FQNEAQ. The CDR3 spans 12 residues. Trimming removed 6 bases from V and 1 base from J, with 1 base in between. In DNA, the CDR3 is TGTGCCAGCAGTTCTGGGGCCAACGTCCTGACTTTC. As protein: CASSSGANVLTF.